This T cell receptor (beta chain) was found in a study of T cells in women clearing cervical HPV infection. Study observations and caveats: Cases carried less TRBV6-7 than controls: roughly 0.12% versus 0.17%.

Germline loops: CDR1 SNHLY, CDR2 FYNNEI. The CDR3 consists of 13 residues. Concerning this clone itself: What it recognizes is unknown. The read finishes 3 residues shy of the CDR3 end, and the germline J gene is used to complete it.

Average input was around 1,300 ng genomic DNA for immunoSEQ TCR beta CDR3 amplification. Profiled with immunoSEQ multiplex PCR; TCRdb holds only in-frame clones, not every one. This sample's table reports about 26,000 clones. The clonotype was recovered from a woman aged 18 to 75 with a cervical HPV16 infection that either progressed to CIN3+ or cleared (not recorded which). The chain couples TRBV2 to TRBJ1-4, with D maybe TRBD1 (6 bases). Sequences were obtained from blood buffy coat. CDR3 bases read: TGTGCCAGCAGTGAAGCGCTTACAGGGAAA. Protein: CASSEALTGK. The entire CDR3 reads CASSEALTGKLFF. The full variable domain, its missing parts supplied by reference TRBV2 and TRBJ1-4, is EPEVTQTPSHQVTQMGQEVILRCVPISNHLYFYWYRQILGQKVEFLVSFYNNEISEKSEIFDDQFSVERPDGSNFTLKIRSTKLEDSAMYFCASSEALTGKLFFGSGTQLSVL.